This TCR beta chain was sequenced for a study of CD8+ T cells in alopecia areata. General study results and limits: Normal scalp showed lower clonality than lesional scalp, especially alopecia totalis/universalis. Normal skin's resident alphabeta T cells are also sequenced in scalp samples.

As for this clone: Its antigen is not known.

Following extraction, RNA underwent reverse transcription to cDNA, which served as the sequencing template. Produced via immunoSEQ multiplex PCR; TCRdb's table is partial and in-frame only. In the table there are under 250,000 clones, more than 45% of which are singletons. This CDR3 is 14 amino acids long. Those with alopecia areata gave lesional scalp punch biopsies and peripheral blood. Here the sequenced sample was CD4+ T cells sorted from blood, taken at week 0. V gene TRBV21-1 combines with J gene TRBJ2-1; the table gives TRBD2 as D, unverified against the DNA. TRBV21-1 is listed as a pseudogene. This TCR came from a human donor with alopecia areata. The CDR3 DNA reads TGTGCCAGCAGCAAAACTTACTGTGCCAATGAGCAGTTCTTC. Translated, it gives CASSKTYCANEQFF.